The clone carrying this T cell receptor beta chain was seen only a few times. Its antigen is still unknown. This sample was included in a study of T cell repertoires in cytomegalovirus infection. TCRdb used MiXCR to reprocess the reads, holding one entry per CDR3 protein. The table has about 130,000 distinct CDR3 sequences, approximately 9.2% seen once. General study findings and limits: Identification of carriers of CMV plus the relevant HLA was achieved through cumulative public TCR beta family frequency. There were HLA-C-restricted CMV-specific TCR beta clonotypes dominating the ex vivo response.

The CDR3 extends over 14 amino acids. Trimming cost V 6 bases and J 5 bases, with 16 bases left between them. The sequence derives from a human donor in good health (CMV status not recorded). Some clones in this sample may be carry-over from other donors' samples. The sequenced material came from PBMCs. The V and J genes are TRBV12-3 or TRBV12-4 and TRBJ2-5; D remains ambiguous. This chain's CDR3 is CASSRGGVRETQYF. As DNA, the CDR3 is TGTGCCAGCAGCCGCGGTGGAGTCAGGGAGACCCAGTACTTC.